Described below is a single T cell receptor (beta chain) sequence and its context. No antigen is known for it. These data are taken from a study of cytomegalovirus exposure and HLA in healthy donors. Overall study results and limits: The listing of roughly 160 TCR beta chains classed them as cytomegalovirus-associated.

It was with 60 Vbeta and 13 Jbeta primers that the PCR ran. Sequenced by immunoSEQ multiplex PCR; TCRdb stores in-frame clones only, minus some. Of roughly 100,000 clones listed, over 75% are singletons. The germline V and J ends were trimmed by 7 bases and 0 bases, with 15 bases remaining between them. CDR1 and CDR2 from the germline V gene are LNHDA and SQIVND (reference sequence). The CDR3 is 15 residues long. This receptor was taken from a man aged 50-59 years in good health and CMV-seronegative. This chain uses TRBV19 with TRBJ1-1; no firm D call. The sample was PBMCs. CDR3 residues: CASTLRSDMNTEAFF. In nucleotides, the CDR3 is TGTGCCAGTACCCTACGCAGTGACATGAACACTGAAGCTTTCTTT.